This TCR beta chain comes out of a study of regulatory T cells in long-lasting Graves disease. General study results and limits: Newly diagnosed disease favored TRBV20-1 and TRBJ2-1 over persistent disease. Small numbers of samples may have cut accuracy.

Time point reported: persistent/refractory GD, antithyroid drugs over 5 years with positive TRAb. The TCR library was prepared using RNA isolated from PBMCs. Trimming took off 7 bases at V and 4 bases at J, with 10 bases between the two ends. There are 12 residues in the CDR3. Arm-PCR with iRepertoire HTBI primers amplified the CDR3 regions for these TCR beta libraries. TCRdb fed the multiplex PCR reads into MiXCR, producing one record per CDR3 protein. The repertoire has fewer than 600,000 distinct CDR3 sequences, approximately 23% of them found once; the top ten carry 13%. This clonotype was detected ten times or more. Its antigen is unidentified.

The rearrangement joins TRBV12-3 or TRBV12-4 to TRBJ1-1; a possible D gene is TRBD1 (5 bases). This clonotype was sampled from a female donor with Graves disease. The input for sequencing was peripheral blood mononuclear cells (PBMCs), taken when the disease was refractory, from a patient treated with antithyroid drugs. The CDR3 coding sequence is TGTGCCAGCACCTCGGGGGGCACTGAAGCTTTCTTT. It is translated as CASTSGGTEAFF.